This T cell receptor (beta chain) is from a study of blood T cell repertoires in COVID-19. The wider study: Sources were T cells, B-cell-depleted T cells, or PBMCs; the material itself was cDNA or gDNA.

The ends lost 3 bases at V and 9 bases at J; junction bases unmatched: 3. Looked up from germline, CDR1 is MGHRA and CDR2 is YSYEKL. The CDR3 loop spans 14 amino acids. Sequencing was performed with immunoSEQ multiplex PCR; in TCRdb, only in-frame clones are kept and a portion is missing. Of roughly 670,000 clones listed, 80% to 90% were seen once; the top ten hold roughly 0.25%. The origin of this receptor is a woman between 18 and 29 years old with acute or convalescent COVID-19. Sequencing was carried out using peripheral blood. This rearrangement joins TRBV4-1 to TRBJ1-6; 9 bases line up with TRBD1. This CDR3 reads CASSQPTGGSPLHF. The CDR3 DNA reads as TGCGCCAGCAGCCAGCCGACAGGGGGTTCACCCCTCCACTTT.